The rows below give T cell receptor beta chains drawn from one sample of a study of T cell responses to AZD1222 COVID-19 vaccine. The data were produced by immunoSEQ multiplex PCR, yet TCRdb's version contains in-frame clones alone and is incomplete. The top ten clones hold 1.5% to 2% of a sample with some 130,000 clones, around nine tenths of them seen once. Sequenced material: peripheral blood, taken on day 0 of AZD1222 vaccination. Every receptor here comes from an adult in good health. The CDR3 runs from the conserved cysteine through the conserved F or W. The order of the fields is J gene, D gene, clone size, V gene, CDR3 protein, CDR3 DNA. D genes are given only for firm matches. The size field is filled for only some rows; it gives once, few, many or a size class.

>TRBJ2-7|-|-|TRBV2
CASSEVWRGPYEQYF
TGTGCCAGCAGTGAAGTCTGGCGGGGGCCCTACGAGCAGTACTTC
>TRBJ1-1|-|-|TRBV4-2
CASSQDDGMNTEAFF
TGTGCCAGCAGCCAAGATGACGGAATGAACACTGAAGCTTTCTTT
>TRBJ1-1|-|-|TRBV11-2
CASSPLLVGSAEAFF
TGTGCCAGCAGCCCTCTTCTCGTGGGGAGCGCTGAAGCTTTCTTT
>TRBJ1-3|-|-|TRBV28
CASSPHQGTLGNTIYF
TGTGCCAGCAGTCCCCATCAGGGCACACTTGGAAACACCATATATTTT
>TRBJ1-1|-|-|TRBV6-1
CASSEIPYQRGEAFF
TGTGCCAGCAGTGAAATCCCCTACCAGCGGGGTGAAGCTTTCTTT
>TRBJ2-1|TRBD1|once|TRBV5-1
CASRPTGGVGDEQFF
TGCGCCAGCAGGCCCACAGGGGGCGTAGGGGATGAGCAGTTCTTC
>TRBJ1-5|-|-|TRBV5-8
CASSTGRGAGNQPQHF
TGTGCCAGCAGCACGGGCAGGGGCGCAGGCAATCAGCCCCAGCATTTT
>TRBJ1-3|-|-|TRBV5-4
CASSPRTENTIYF
TGTGCCAGCAGCCCACGGACGGAGAACACCATATATTTT
>TRBJ2-7|TRBD1|-|TRBV18
CASSPRTGPAYEQYF
TGTGCCAGCTCACCGAGGACAGGGCCAGCCTACGAGCAGTACTTC
>TRBJ1-2|-|-|TRBV6-5
CASRTGTDGGYTF
TGTGCCAGCAGAACCGGGACGGACGGCGGCTACACCTTC
>TRBJ2-5|TRBD2|-|TRBV24-1
CATSDSGTRGETQYF
TGTGCCACCAGTGATTCCGGGACTAGGGGGGAGACCCAGTACTTC
>TRBJ1-5|TRBD1|-|TRBV6-5
CATQGQGPGRPQHF
TGTGCCACTCAGGGACAGGGGCCGGGAAGGCCCCAGCATTTT
>TRBJ2-7|-|-|TRBV6-2/TRBV6-3
CASSYLGLPYEQYF
TGTGCCAGCAGTTACTTGGGTCTACCCTACGAGCAGTACTTC
>TRBJ1-2|-|-|TRBV11-2
CASSSGRGGYTF
TGTGCCAGCAGCTCCGGCAGGGGTGGCTACACCTTC
>TRBJ1-6|TRBD1|-|TRBV30
CAWRTRDRDSYNSPLHF
TGTGCCTGGAGGACCCGAGACAGGGACTCCTATAATTCACCCCTCCACTTT
>TRBJ1-2|TRBD1|-|TRBV19
CASRSGQGTYGYTF
TGTGCCAGTAGATCCGGACAGGGGACTTATGGCTACACCTTC
>TRBJ2-1|-|-|TRBV20-1
CSANKGNEQFF
TGCAGTGCTAATAAGGGGAATGAGCAGTTCTTC
>TRBJ1-4|TRBD1|-|TRBV18
CASSPGTGYEKLFF
TGTGCCAGCTCACCCGGGACAGGGTATGAAAAACTGTTTTTT
>TRBJ2-3|-|-|TRBV2
CASSDGRGWTDTQYF
TGTGCCAGCAGTGATGGGCGCGGGTGGACAGATACGCAGTATTTT
>TRBJ2-7|TRBD2|-|TRBV10-3
CAISLAGGTYEQYF
TGTGCCATCAGTCTAGCGGGAGGGACCTACGAGCAGTACTTC
>TRBJ2-7|-|once|TRBV27
CASSLTYPGTNSYEQYF
TGTGCCAGCAGTTTAACTTACCCCGGGACAAACTCCTACGAGCAGTACTTC
>TRBJ2-1|TRBD1|-|TRBV5-1
CASSVRGGQGLVNEQFF
TGCGCCAGCAGCGTCAGGGGAGGACAGGGGTTAGTTAATGAGCAGTTCTTC
>TRBJ2-7|-|-|TRBV19
CASHIGESSSYEQYF
TGTGCCAGTCATATTGGGGAGTCAAGCTCCTACGAGCAGTACTTC
>TRBJ2-7|-|once|TRBV19
CASTWGYEQYF
TGTGCCAGTACCTGGGGCTACGAGCAGTACTTC
>TRBJ1-2|-|few|TRBV7-2
CASSLAKKRPIQVNYGYTF
TGTGCCAGCAGCTTAGCGAAAAAGAGGCCGATACAGGTAAACTATGGCTACACCTTC
>TRBJ1-5|-|-|TRBV19
CASSIGGNSNQPQHF
TGTGCCAGTAGTATTGGGGGGAATAGCAATCAGCCCCAGCATTTT
>TRBJ1-1|TRBD1|once|TRBV7-9
CASSFSGGGETFF
TGTGCCAGCAGCTTCAGTGGAGGGGGCGAAACTTTCTTT
>TRBJ1-3|TRBD1|-|TRBV19
CASISPGQGSGNTIYF
TGTGCCAGTATTTCTCCGGGACAGGGCTCTGGAAACACCATATATTTT
>TRBJ1-3|TRBD1|-|TRBV15
CATSGYRGRQGEPRNTIYF
TGTGCCACCAGCGGGTACAGAGGGCGACAGGGAGAGCCGAGGAACACCATATATTTT
>TRBJ1-1|-|-|TRBV5-5
CASSSQGWTEAFF
TGTGCCAGCAGCTCCCAGGGGTGGACTGAAGCTTTCTTT
>TRBJ2-3|-|-|TRBV27
CASKSRITDTQYF
TGTGCCAGTAAAAGTCGAATTACCGATACGCAGTATTTT
>TRBJ1-4|TRBD1|-|TRBV28
CASRKSQGANEKLFF
TGTGCCAGCAGAAAAAGCCAGGGGGCTAATGAAAAACTGTTTTTT
>TRBJ2-1|TRBD2|-|TRBV10-3
CAITSGRGYNEQFF
TGTGCCATCACTAGCGGGAGGGGATACAATGAGCAGTTCTTC
>TRBJ1-4|-|-|TRBV19
CASSLRGQEKLFF
TGTGCCAGTAGTCTCAGGGGCCAGGAAAAACTGTTTTTT
>TRBJ2-1|TRBD2|-|TRBV11-2
CASSLVFTSGYNEQFF
TGTGCCAGCAGCTTAGTTTTTACTAGCGGCTACAATGAGCAGTTCTTC
>TRBJ2-5|-|-|TRBV9
CASSVYGGAQETQYF
TGTGCCAGCAGCGTTTATGGGGGCGCACAGGAGACCCAGTACTTC
>TRBJ1-6|-|-|TRBV6-1
CASSEVGGLVVNSPLHF
TGTGCCAGCAGTGAAGTCGGGGGCTTGGTCGTTAATTCACCCCTCCACTTT
>TRBJ1-3|-|-|TRBV6-5
CASSSAGNTIYF
TGTGCCAGCAGTTCCGCGGGAAACACCATATATTTT
>TRBJ2-7|TRBD1|-|TRBV7-9
CASSLGYGTGYEQYF
TGTGCCAGCAGCTTAGGATACGGGACAGGCTACGAGCAGTACTTC
>TRBJ1-1|-|few|TRBV3-1/TRBV3-2
CASSHTEAFF
TGTGCCAGCAGCCACACTGAAGCTTTCTTT
>TRBJ2-5|TRBD1|once|TRBV6-1
CASSEARTGVPQETQYF
TGTGCCAGCAGTGAAGCGCGGACAGGGGTACCACAAGAGACCCAGTACTTC
>TRBJ1-2|-|-|TRBV7-2
CASTLVAEGYTF
TGTGCCAGCACCTTGGTGGCTGAGGGCTACACCTTC
>TRBJ1-2|-|-|TRBV10-2
CASSEFLTGDPYGYTF
TGCGCCAGCAGTGAGTTTCTTACGGGGGATCCCTATGGCTACACCTTC
>TRBJ1-1|-|once|TRBV20-1
CSARQQSEAFF
TGCAGTGCCAGGCAACAGAGTGAAGCTTTCTTT